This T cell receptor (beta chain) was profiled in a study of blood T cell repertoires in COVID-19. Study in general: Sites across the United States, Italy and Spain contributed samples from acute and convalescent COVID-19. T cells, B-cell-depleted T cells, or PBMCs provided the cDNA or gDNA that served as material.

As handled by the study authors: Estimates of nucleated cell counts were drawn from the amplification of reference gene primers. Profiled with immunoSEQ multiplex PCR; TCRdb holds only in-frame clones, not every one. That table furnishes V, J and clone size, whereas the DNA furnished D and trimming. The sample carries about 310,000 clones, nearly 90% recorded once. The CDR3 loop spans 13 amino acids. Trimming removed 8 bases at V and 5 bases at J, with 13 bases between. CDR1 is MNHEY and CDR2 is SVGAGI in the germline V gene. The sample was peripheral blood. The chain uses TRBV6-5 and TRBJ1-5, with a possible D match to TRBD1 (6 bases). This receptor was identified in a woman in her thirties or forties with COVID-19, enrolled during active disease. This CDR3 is CASGQRLDQPQHF. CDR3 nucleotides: TGTGCCAGCGGACAGAGGTTGGATCAGCCCCAGCATTTT.